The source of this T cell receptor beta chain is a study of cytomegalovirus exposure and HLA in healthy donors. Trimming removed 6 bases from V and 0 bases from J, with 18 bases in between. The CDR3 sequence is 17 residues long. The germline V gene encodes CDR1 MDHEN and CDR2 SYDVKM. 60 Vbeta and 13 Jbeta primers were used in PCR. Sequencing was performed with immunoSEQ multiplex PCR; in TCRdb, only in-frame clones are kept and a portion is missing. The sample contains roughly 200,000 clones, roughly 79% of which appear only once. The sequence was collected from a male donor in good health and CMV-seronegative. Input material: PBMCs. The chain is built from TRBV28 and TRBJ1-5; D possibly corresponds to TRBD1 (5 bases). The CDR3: CASRPVQGSYSNQPQHF. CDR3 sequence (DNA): TGTGCCAGCAGACCCGTTCAGGGATCCTATAGCAATCAGCCCCAGCATTTT.